Listed below are T cell receptor beta chains from one sample, sequenced in a study of blood T cell repertoires in COVID-19. Profiled with immunoSEQ multiplex PCR; TCRdb holds only in-frame clones, not every one. Here the sample spans roughly 100,000 clones, more than 90% being singletons. The sequencing input was peripheral blood. These receptors were collected from a woman aged 45-60 years with COVID-19, enrolled during active disease. The CDR3 runs from the conserved cysteine through the conserved F or W. D genes are given only for firm matches. Not all rows give a size; the values are once, few, many and, for expanded clones, a class.

TRBD2	-	TRBV6-5	TRBJ2-2	CASSSGGWTGELFF	TGTGCCAGCAGTTCCGGGGGGTGGACCGGGGAGCTGTTTTTT
TRBD1	once	TRBV5-1	TRBJ1-6	CASRRTGGPSNSPLHF	TGCGCCAGCAGACGGACAGGGGGCCCAAGTAATTCACCCCTCCACTTT
-	-	TRBV5-1	TRBJ1-2	CASKGANGYTF	TGCGCCAGCAAAGGGGCAAATGGCTACACCTTC
-	-	TRBV30	TRBJ1-1	CAWSAHRVMNTEAFF	TGTGCCTGGAGTGCCCACAGGGTAATGAACACTGAAGCTTTCTTT
TRBD1	-	TRBV11-2	TRBJ2-1	CASSYGTDNEQFF	TGTGCCAGCAGCTACGGGACAGACAATGAGCAGTTCTTC
TRBD1	-	TRBV5-5	TRBJ2-1	CASSLHSIQGFSDEQFF	TGTGCCAGCAGCCTCCACTCAATACAGGGGTTTAGTGATGAGCAGTTCTTC
-	-	TRBV7-2	TRBJ2-1	CASSLDSVRQYNEQFF	TGTGCCAGCAGCTTAGATAGTGTTCGACAGTACAATGAGCAGTTCTTC
TRBD1	once	TRBV7-8	TRBJ1-1	CASSFVQGANTEAFF	TGTGCCAGCAGCTTCGTTCAGGGGGCTAACACTGAAGCTTTCTTT
-	once	TRBV7-2	TRBJ1-2	CASSLLRGTGYTF	TGTGCCAGCAGCCTGCTACGGGGTACGGGCTACACCTTC
TRBD1	-	TRBV29-1	TRBJ2-7	CSAETGAEQYF	TGCAGCGCCGAGACAGGGGCCGAGCAGTACTTC
TRBD1	-	TRBV5-1	TRBJ1-2	CASSFGQGGGGYTF	TGCGCCAGCAGCTTTGGACAGGGGGGAGGTGGCTACACCTTC
-	few	TRBV2	TRBJ1-1	CASSGQGSTEAFF	TGTGCCAGCAGTGGGCAGGGTTCCACTGAAGCTTTCTTT
TRBD1	-	TRBV7-8	TRBJ1-2	CASSPKGQGGGYTF	TGTGCCAGCAGCCCCAAGGGACAGGGGGGAGGCTACACCTTC
-	-	TRBV7-2	TRBJ2-7	CASSYRVRAYEQYF	TGTGCCAGCAGCTACCGGGTCAGGGCCTACGAGCAGTACTTC
TRBD2	-	TRBV7-8	TRBJ2-1	CASSFAAGAGLGHEQFF	TGTGCCAGCAGCTTCGCAGCGGGGGCCGGCCTGGGGCATGAGCAGTTCTTC
TRBD1	-	TRBV7-3	TRBJ1-1	CASSVNRGTEAFF	TGTGCCAGCAGCGTAAACAGGGGTACTGAAGCTTTCTTT
-	once	TRBV27	TRBJ1-1	CASSLSSRANTEAFF	TGTGCCAGCAGTTTATCTAGCAGGGCGAACACTGAAGCTTTCTTT
-	-	TRBV21-1	TRBJ1-1	CASSRTGGSTEAFF	TGTGCCAGCAGCAGGACAGGCGGAAGCACTGAAGCTTTCTTT
TRBD2	-	TRBV27	TRBJ2-4	CASWGLQNIQYF	TGTGCCAGCTGGGGACTACAGAACATTCAGTACTTC
TRBD2	-	TRBV10-3	TRBJ2-3	CATQRTSGVDTQYF	TGTGCCACCCAAAGGACTAGCGGAGTGGATACGCAGTATTTT
TRBD1	-	TRBV6-5	TRBJ1-3	CASSSLDSPQGVFF	TGTGCCAGCAGTTCCCTCGACTCTCCACAGGGGGTTTTTTTT
-	-	TRBV14	TRBJ1-1	CASSQDPMSTEAFF	TGTGCCAGCAGCCAAGACCCTATGAGCACTGAAGCTTTCTTT
-	-	TRBV12-5	TRBJ1-2	CASGLQGRGQNYGYTF	TGTGCTAGTGGTCTCCAGGGGCGCGGCCAAAACTATGGCTACACCTTC
TRBD1	few	TRBV19	TRBJ2-2	CASSPRQGLGTGELFF	TGTGCCAGTAGTCCAAGACAGGGGTTGGGCACCGGGGAGCTGTTTTTT
-	-	TRBV15	TRBJ1-1	CATEGAHYTEAFF	TGTGCCACCGAAGGGGCCCACTACACTGAAGCTTTCTTT
TRBD1	-	TRBV19	TRBJ1-2	CASSDRERYGYTF	TGTGCCAGTTCGGACAGGGAAAGATATGGCTACACCTTC
-	once	TRBV19	TRBJ1-1	CASRLVGTEAFF	TGTGCCAGTAGACTCGTCGGCACTGAAGCTTTCTTT
-	-	TRBV29-1	TRBJ1-1	CSVYTGTEAFF	TGCAGCGTCTATACAGGGACTGAAGCTTTCTTT
-	-	TRBV5-1	TRBJ2-2	CASSLLNTGELFF	TGCGCCAGCAGCTTATTAAACACCGGGGAGCTGTTTTTT
TRBD2	-	TRBV11-3	TRBJ2-3	CASSPGTTQTDTQYF	TGTGCCAGCTCTCCCGGGACTACCCAAACAGATACGCAGTATTTT
-	-	TRBV10-2	TRBJ1-6	CASTYGDPNSPLHF	TGCGCCAGCACCTACGGAGACCCGAATTCACCCCTCCACTTT
-	-	TRBV19	TRBJ1-5	CASSSHNNQPQHF	TGTGCCAGTAGTTCACACAACAATCAGCCCCAGCATTTT
-	-	TRBV5-8	TRBJ1-1	CASSPERVLTNTEAFF	TGTGCCAGCAGCCCCGAACGGGTCCTGACGAACACTGAAGCTTTCTTT
TRBD1	-	TRBV10-1	TRBJ1-4	CASSETTSPGTGSEKLFF	TGCGCCAGCAGTGAGACTACTAGTCCCGGGACAGGGTCTGAAAAACTGTTTTTT
-	-	TRBV7-2	TRBJ2-7	CASSTDGGGSSYEQYF	TGTGCCAGCAGCACAGACGGGGGTGGGAGCTCCTACGAGCAGTACTTC
-	-	TRBV30	TRBJ1-6	CAWTLGPNSPLHF	TGTGCCTGGACTCTAGGCCCTAACTCACCCCTCCACTTT
-	-	TRBV30	TRBJ1-3	CAWSLLAAGNTIYF	TGTGCCTGGAGTCTCCTAGCGGCTGGAAACACCATATATTTT
TRBD1	-	TRBV24-1	TRBJ1-5	CATSAGGYQPQHF	TGTGCCACCAGCGCAGGGGGCTATCAGCCCCAGCATTTT
TRBD1	medium-sized	TRBV4-1	TRBJ1-2	CASSQDRDRYYTF	TGCGCCAGCAGCCAAGATCGGGACAGGTACTACACCTTC
-	-	TRBV11-3	TRBJ2-1	CASSPGTWNEQFF	TGTGCCAGCAGCCCGGGGACTTGGAATGAGCAGTTCTTC
-	few	TRBV11-2	TRBJ1-6	CASSFGSRVTSPLHF	TGTGCCAGCAGCTTTGGGTCCAGGGTTACTTCACCCCTCCACTTT
-	-	TRBV6-1	TRBJ1-6	CASSESRIMDRKNSPLHF	TGTGCCAGCAGTGAATCCCGTATCATGGACAGAAAGAATTCACCCCTCCACTTT
-	-	TRBV6-5	TRBJ2-7	CASSPRTVSSYEQYF	TGTGCCAGCAGCCCCCGGACAGTCTCCTCCTACGAGCAGTACTTC
TRBD2	-	TRBV13	TRBJ2-1	CASSLGPGGAYNEQFF	TGTGCCAGCAGCTTAGGCCCCGGGGGGGCATACAATGAGCAGTTCTTC
-	once	TRBV20-1	TRBJ1-3	CSASQGLTDTIYF	TGCAGTGCTAGTCAGGGGTTGACGGACACCATATATTTT
-	-	TRBV9	TRBJ1-1	CASSVRTGTEAFF	TGTGCCAGCAGCGTACGAACCGGGACTGAAGCTTTCTTT
-	-	TRBV30	TRBJ2-4	CAWSVDIGDLAKNIQYF	TGTGCCTGGAGTGTAGACATAGGGGATCTAGCCAAAAACATTCAGTACTTC
-	-	TRBV5-4	TRBJ1-4	CVSSLGAVGEKLFF	TGTGTCAGCAGCTTGGGGGCAGTAGGTGAAAAACTGTTTTTT
-	-	TRBV2	TRBJ1-6	CASSGESGGSPLHF	TGTGCCAGCAGTGGGGAGTCCGGCGGGTCACCCCTCCACTTT
TRBD2	-	TRBV28	TRBJ2-1	CASSRLAGGTNEQFF	TGTGCCAGCAGTCGACTAGCGGGGGGAACCAATGAGCAGTTCTTC